This T cell receptor (beta chain) comes out of a study of blood T cell repertoires in COVID-19. Across the whole study: Samples came from the United States, Italy and Spain, spanning acute and convalescent COVID-19. The analysed material was cDNA or gDNA that came from T cells, B-cell-depleted T cells, or PBMCs.

Looked up from germline, CDR1 is SGHAT and CDR2 is FQNNGV. This CDR3 has 16 amino acids. Germline trimming cut 5 bases from V and 6 bases from J; bases unmatched to any gene: 7. TCRdb's copy holds only in-frame clones and misses some; the assay was immunoSEQ multiplex PCR. The sample holds tens of thousands of clones, 88% seen once. The chain links TRBV11-2 to TRBJ2-1; 13 bases map to TRBD2. The TCR comes from a man in his 60s with active COVID-19. Sequencing input: peripheral blood. CDR3: CASSHSTSGRVNEQFF. Here the CDR3 DNA reads TGTGCCAGCAGCCACTCCACTAGCGGGAGGGTCAATGAGCAGTTCTTC.